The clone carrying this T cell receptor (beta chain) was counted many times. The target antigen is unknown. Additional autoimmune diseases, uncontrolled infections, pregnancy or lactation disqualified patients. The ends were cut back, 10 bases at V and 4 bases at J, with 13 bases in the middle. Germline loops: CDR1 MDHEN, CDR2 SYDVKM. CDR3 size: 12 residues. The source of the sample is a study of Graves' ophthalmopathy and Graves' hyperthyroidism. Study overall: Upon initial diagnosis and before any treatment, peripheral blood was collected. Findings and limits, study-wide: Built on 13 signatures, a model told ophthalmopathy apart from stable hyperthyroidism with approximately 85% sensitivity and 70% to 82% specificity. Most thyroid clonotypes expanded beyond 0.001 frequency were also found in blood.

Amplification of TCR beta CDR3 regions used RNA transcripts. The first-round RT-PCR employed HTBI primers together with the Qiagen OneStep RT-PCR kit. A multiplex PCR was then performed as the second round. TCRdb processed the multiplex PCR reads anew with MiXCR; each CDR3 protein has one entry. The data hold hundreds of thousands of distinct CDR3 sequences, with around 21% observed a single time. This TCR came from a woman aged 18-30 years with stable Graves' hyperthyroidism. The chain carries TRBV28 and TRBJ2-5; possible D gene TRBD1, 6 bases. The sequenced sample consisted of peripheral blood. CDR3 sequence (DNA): TGTGCCACTTGGACAGTGCGAGAGACCCAGTACTTC. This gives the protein CATWTVRETQYF.